Shown below are 10 T cell receptor beta chains from a single sample sequenced in a study of beta chain features in type 1 diabetes. Reverse transcribing all isolated RNA meant expressed TCRB transcripts were sequenced. Assay: immunoSEQ multiplex PCR; the TCRdb copy retains only in-frame clones and omits some. The data hold about 330,000 clones, with more than 9.5% observed a single time. The sequencing sample was made of naive CD4+ T cells from blood. These receptors were obtained from a woman in her twenties or thirties in good health.

The rearrangement links TRBV7-9 to TRBJ2-7; D is possibly TRBD1 (7 bases). Trimming took 2 bases from V and 4 from J, leaving 15 bases between them. The CDR3 totals 15 residues. Germline V gives CDR1 SEHNR, CDR2 FQNEAQ (reference sequence). The CDR3 nucleotides read TGTGCCAGCAGCTTAAAGGAGGGGGCGGGTTACGAGCAGTACTTC. Its protein is CASSLKEGAGYEQYF.

The V call is TRBV5-4, the J call TRBJ1-1; D gene ambiguous. CDR3 length equals 13 residues. Trimming took 3 bases from V and 2 from J, leaving 8 bases between them. From germline, CDR1 is SGHNT and CDR2 YYREEE (reference sequence). CDR3 nucleotides: TGTGCCAGCAGCTCTCTGGCCAACACTGAAGCTTTCTTT. This gives the protein CASSSLANTEAFF.

The gene calls are TRBV6-6 and TRBJ2-7; TRBD1 aligns across 8 bases. Germline V gives CDR1 MNHNY, CDR2 SVGAGI (reference sequence). V lost 5 bases to trimming and J lost 2 bases; unmatched junction nucleotides: 5. The CDR3 has 14 residues. CDR3 amino acids: CASSKGQGAYEQYF. CDR3 bases: TGTGCCAGCAGTAAAGGACAGGGTGCCTACGAGCAGTACTTC.

The V gene is TRBV4-2, the J gene TRBJ2-3, with 10 bases that match TRBD2. Germline assignment: CDR1 LGHNA and CDR2 YNFKEQ. This CDR3 region has 13 residues. The junction had 1 base not matched to a gene; V was cut back by 7 bases and J by 3 bases. The chain's CDR3 is CASKLAGTDTQYF. The CDR3 nucleotides read TGTGCCAGCAAACTAGCGGGAACAGATACGCAGTATTTT.

The chain carries TRBV28 and TRBJ1-2; D is unresolved. Germline V gives CDR1 MDHEN, CDR2 SYDVKM. The CDR3 has 14 amino acids. V lost 7 bases, J lost 0 bases, and 12 bases lay in between. CDR3 DNA sequence: TGTGCCAGCACCCCCAGCGGGGCTAACTATGGCTACACCTTC. Protein: CASTPSGANYGYTF.

This chain connects TRBV7-2 to TRBJ2-5, with D possibly matching TRBD2 (5 bases). There are 15 residues in the CDR3. Trimming took off 3 bases at V and 1 base at J, with 12 bases between the two ends. Looked up from germline, CDR1 is SGHTA and CDR2 is FQGNSA. The CDR3 here is CASSFRGRPQETQYF. The CDR3 region has the DNA TGTGCCAGCAGCTTTCGCGGGCGCCCCCAAGAGACCCAGTACTTC.

The CDR3 region has the DNA TGCGCCAGCAGCCAACCTCCCGGGTCCTACTACAATGAGCAGTTCTTC. It encodes CASSQPPGSYYNEQFF. This rearrangement joins TRBV4-1 to TRBJ2-1; the D is unclear. CDR1 and CDR2 (germline): MGHRA, YSYEKL. The CDR3 extends over 16 amino acids. With 2 bases removed from V and 3 bases from J, the gap between germline ends came to 14 bases.

This clone was observed a few times. V and J are TRBV5-1 and TRBJ2-2, with a weak D call TRBD1 (6 bases). Trimming pared 7 bases from V and 1 base from J, leaving 11 bases between. Germline V CDR1 and CDR2: SGHRS, YFSETQ. The CDR3 has 14 amino acids. This CDR3 is CASGQLLNTGELFF. The CDR3 bases are TGCGCCAGCGGACAGCTTCTGAACACCGGGGAGCTGTTTTTT.

J is TRBJ2-7 and V is TRBV18; perhaps TRBD1 as D (6 bases). Germline loops: CDR1 KGHSH, CDR2 LQKENI. The CDR3 runs to 15 residues. The V end was cut by 3 bases, the J end by 5 bases, with 17 bases between. The CDR3 region is CASSPPSTGIDEQYF. The CDR3 DNA is TGTGCCAGCTCACCCCCCTCAACAGGGATCGACGAGCAGTACTTC.

This clone occurred a few times. The chain uses TRBV18 and TRBJ2-2, with 10 bases identical to TRBD1. The germline V gene has CDR1 KGHSH and CDR2 LQKENI. The CDR3 has 20 residues. Germline trimming cut 1 base from V and 2 bases from J; bases unmatched to any gene: 13. In DNA, the CDR3 is TGTGCCAGCTCACCACAGGAGGCCGGGACAGGGGTTTCAAACACCGGGGAGCTGTTTTTT. It is translated as CASSPQEAGTGVSNTGELFF.